Listed below are T cell receptor beta chains from one sample, sequenced in a study of cytomegalovirus exposure and HLA in healthy donors. Repertoires were generated with immunoSEQ multiplex PCR, while TCRdb's copy carries only in-frame clones and drops some. The data contain some 170,000 clones, roughly nine tenths of them singletons. Sequenced material: PBMCs. The origin of the receptors is a man aged 18 to 30 in good health and CMV-seropositive. Both conserved end residues are part of each CDR3. Fields, in order: J gene, V gene, clone size, D gene, CDR3 DNA, CDR3 protein. D genes are given only for firm matches. Rows give clone size only sometimes, using once, few, many, or a class for an expanded clone.

J gene: TRBJ1-5; V gene: TRBV5-1; clone size: NA; D gene: TRBD1; CDR3 DNA: TGCGCCAGCAGCCTGACAGGGGGGTCACAGCCCCAGCATTTT; CDR3 protein: CASSLTGGSQPQHF
J gene: TRBJ1-1; V gene: TRBV6-5; clone size: NA; D gene: TRBD1; CDR3 DNA: TGTGCCAGCAGGCGGCGACAGGGGATGAACACTGAAGCTTTCTTT; CDR3 protein: CASRRRQGMNTEAFF
J gene: TRBJ2-5; V gene: TRBV16; clone size: NA; D gene: NA; CDR3 DNA: TGTGCCAGCAGCCAAACCTCGAACATCGAGACCCAGTACTTC; CDR3 protein: CASSQTSNIETQYF
J gene: TRBJ1-2; V gene: TRBV2; clone size: NA; D gene: TRBD1; CDR3 DNA: TGTGCCAGCAGTGCAGGGCAGGGGGCAAAAGGCTACACCTTC; CDR3 protein: CASSAGQGAKGYTF
J gene: TRBJ2-7; V gene: TRBV11-2; clone size: NA; D gene: TRBD1; CDR3 DNA: TGTGCCAGCAGCACAGGACAGGGCGTACGTCAGTTTTACGAGCAGTACTTC; CDR3 protein: CASSTGQGVRQFYEQYF
J gene: TRBJ2-3; V gene: TRBV30; clone size: NA; D gene: NA; CDR3 DNA: TGTGCCTGGAGTCCCCCCAGGAGCACAGATACGCAGTATTTT; CDR3 protein: CAWSPPRSTDTQYF
J gene: TRBJ1-2; V gene: TRBV7-2; clone size: once; D gene: NA; CDR3 DNA: TGTGCCAGCAGCCCAGGATCGGAGGCTACAGGCTACACCTTC; CDR3 protein: CASSPGSEATGYTF
J gene: TRBJ2-3; V gene: TRBV18; clone size: NA; D gene: NA; CDR3 DNA: TGTGCCAGCTCACCACTCGAGGGAAACACAGATACGCAGTATTTT; CDR3 protein: CASSPLEGNTDTQYF
J gene: TRBJ2-3; V gene: TRBV12-5; clone size: NA; D gene: NA; CDR3 DNA: TGTGCTAGTGGCCCCGTAAGCACAGATACGCAGTATTTT; CDR3 protein: CASGPVSTDTQYF
J gene: TRBJ2-7; V gene: TRBV7-8; clone size: NA; D gene: TRBD2; CDR3 DNA: TGTGCCAGCAGCTTAGCGGGGACTAGCTACGAGCAGTACTTC; CDR3 protein: CASSLAGTSYEQYF
J gene: TRBJ2-3; V gene: TRBV27; clone size: NA; D gene: TRBD2; CDR3 DNA: TGTGCCAGCACTAAGCGGGGGGGGAGGACAGATACGCAGTATTTT; CDR3 protein: CASTKRGGRTDTQYF
J gene: TRBJ1-3; V gene: TRBV6-1; clone size: once; D gene: NA; CDR3 DNA: TGTGCCAGCAGTGAACGGCGTCTTGGGGGCGGTGGAAACACCATATATTTT; CDR3 protein: CASSERRLGGGGNTIYF
J gene: TRBJ2-7; V gene: TRBV14; clone size: NA; D gene: NA; CDR3 DNA: TGTGCCAGCAGCCCCCCCGGGACGGGGGCCTACGAGCAGTACTTC; CDR3 protein: CASSPPGTGAYEQYF
J gene: TRBJ2-5; V gene: TRBV4-2; clone size: NA; D gene: TRBD2; CDR3 DNA: TGTGCCAGCAGCCAGACACTTCTAGCGGGGGGTGGAGAGACCCAGTACTTC; CDR3 protein: CASSQTLLAGGGETQYF
J gene: TRBJ2-1; V gene: TRBV4-3; clone size: NA; D gene: NA; CDR3 DNA: TGCGCCAGCAGCCAAGATCGGGAGTTCAATGAGCAGTTCTTC; CDR3 protein: CASSQDREFNEQFF
J gene: TRBJ2-3; V gene: TRBV28; clone size: few; D gene: TRBD2; CDR3 DNA: TGTGCCAGCAGACCCCTAACTAGCGGGAGTAGCACAGATACGCAGTATTTT; CDR3 protein: CASRPLTSGSSTDTQYF
J gene: TRBJ2-7; V gene: TRBV7-2; clone size: NA; D gene: TRBD2; CDR3 DNA: TGTGCCAGCAGTAGACTAGCGGGAACCGTCTACGAGCAGTACTTC; CDR3 protein: CASSRLAGTVYEQYF
J gene: TRBJ2-1; V gene: TRBV14; clone size: NA; D gene: TRBD2; CDR3 DNA: TGTGCCAGCAGCCAAGCTTTTAGGAGCGGGAGATACAATGAGCAGTTCTTC; CDR3 protein: CASSQAFRSGRYNEQFF
J gene: TRBJ2-5; V gene: TRBV9; clone size: NA; D gene: TRBD1; CDR3 DNA: TGTGCCAGCAGTGAACAGGGGAGAGAGACCCAGTACTTC; CDR3 protein: CASSEQGRETQYF
J gene: TRBJ1-1; V gene: TRBV10-3; clone size: NA; D gene: TRBD1; CDR3 DNA: TGTGCCATCAGTGACGGGGACAGCAACACTGAAGCTTTCTTT; CDR3 protein: CAISDGDSNTEAFF
J gene: TRBJ2-7; V gene: TRBV20-1; clone size: NA; D gene: NA; CDR3 DNA: TGCAGTGCTTCATACGAGCAGTACTTC; CDR3 protein: CSASYEQYF
J gene: TRBJ2-7; V gene: TRBV7-7; clone size: NA; D gene: NA; CDR3 DNA: TGTGCTAGCAGCTTGAATCAGGGGTACGAGCAGTACTTC; CDR3 protein: CASSLNQGYEQYF
J gene: TRBJ1-5; V gene: TRBV7-3; clone size: NA; D gene: TRBD1; CDR3 DNA: TGTGCCAGCAGCTTAATGGACAGGGACGGCAATCAGCCCCAGCATTTT; CDR3 protein: CASSLMDRDGNQPQHF
J gene: TRBJ2-3; V gene: TRBV5-4; clone size: NA; D gene: TRBD2; CDR3 DNA: TGTGCCAGCAGCTTGACTAGCGGGGTACGCACAGATACGCAGTATTTT; CDR3 protein: CASSLTSGVRTDTQYF
J gene: TRBJ1-4; V gene: TRBV6-1; clone size: NA; D gene: NA; CDR3 DNA: TGTGCCAGCAGTGAATCCGTATTCGACACCCGAGATTTT; CDR3 protein: CASSESVFDTRDF
J gene: TRBJ2-7; V gene: TRBV13; clone size: once; D gene: TRBD1; CDR3 DNA: TGTGCCAGCAGCCAACGACAGGGACCGTCTGGCTCCTACGAGCAGTACTTC; CDR3 protein: CASSQRQGPSGSYEQYF